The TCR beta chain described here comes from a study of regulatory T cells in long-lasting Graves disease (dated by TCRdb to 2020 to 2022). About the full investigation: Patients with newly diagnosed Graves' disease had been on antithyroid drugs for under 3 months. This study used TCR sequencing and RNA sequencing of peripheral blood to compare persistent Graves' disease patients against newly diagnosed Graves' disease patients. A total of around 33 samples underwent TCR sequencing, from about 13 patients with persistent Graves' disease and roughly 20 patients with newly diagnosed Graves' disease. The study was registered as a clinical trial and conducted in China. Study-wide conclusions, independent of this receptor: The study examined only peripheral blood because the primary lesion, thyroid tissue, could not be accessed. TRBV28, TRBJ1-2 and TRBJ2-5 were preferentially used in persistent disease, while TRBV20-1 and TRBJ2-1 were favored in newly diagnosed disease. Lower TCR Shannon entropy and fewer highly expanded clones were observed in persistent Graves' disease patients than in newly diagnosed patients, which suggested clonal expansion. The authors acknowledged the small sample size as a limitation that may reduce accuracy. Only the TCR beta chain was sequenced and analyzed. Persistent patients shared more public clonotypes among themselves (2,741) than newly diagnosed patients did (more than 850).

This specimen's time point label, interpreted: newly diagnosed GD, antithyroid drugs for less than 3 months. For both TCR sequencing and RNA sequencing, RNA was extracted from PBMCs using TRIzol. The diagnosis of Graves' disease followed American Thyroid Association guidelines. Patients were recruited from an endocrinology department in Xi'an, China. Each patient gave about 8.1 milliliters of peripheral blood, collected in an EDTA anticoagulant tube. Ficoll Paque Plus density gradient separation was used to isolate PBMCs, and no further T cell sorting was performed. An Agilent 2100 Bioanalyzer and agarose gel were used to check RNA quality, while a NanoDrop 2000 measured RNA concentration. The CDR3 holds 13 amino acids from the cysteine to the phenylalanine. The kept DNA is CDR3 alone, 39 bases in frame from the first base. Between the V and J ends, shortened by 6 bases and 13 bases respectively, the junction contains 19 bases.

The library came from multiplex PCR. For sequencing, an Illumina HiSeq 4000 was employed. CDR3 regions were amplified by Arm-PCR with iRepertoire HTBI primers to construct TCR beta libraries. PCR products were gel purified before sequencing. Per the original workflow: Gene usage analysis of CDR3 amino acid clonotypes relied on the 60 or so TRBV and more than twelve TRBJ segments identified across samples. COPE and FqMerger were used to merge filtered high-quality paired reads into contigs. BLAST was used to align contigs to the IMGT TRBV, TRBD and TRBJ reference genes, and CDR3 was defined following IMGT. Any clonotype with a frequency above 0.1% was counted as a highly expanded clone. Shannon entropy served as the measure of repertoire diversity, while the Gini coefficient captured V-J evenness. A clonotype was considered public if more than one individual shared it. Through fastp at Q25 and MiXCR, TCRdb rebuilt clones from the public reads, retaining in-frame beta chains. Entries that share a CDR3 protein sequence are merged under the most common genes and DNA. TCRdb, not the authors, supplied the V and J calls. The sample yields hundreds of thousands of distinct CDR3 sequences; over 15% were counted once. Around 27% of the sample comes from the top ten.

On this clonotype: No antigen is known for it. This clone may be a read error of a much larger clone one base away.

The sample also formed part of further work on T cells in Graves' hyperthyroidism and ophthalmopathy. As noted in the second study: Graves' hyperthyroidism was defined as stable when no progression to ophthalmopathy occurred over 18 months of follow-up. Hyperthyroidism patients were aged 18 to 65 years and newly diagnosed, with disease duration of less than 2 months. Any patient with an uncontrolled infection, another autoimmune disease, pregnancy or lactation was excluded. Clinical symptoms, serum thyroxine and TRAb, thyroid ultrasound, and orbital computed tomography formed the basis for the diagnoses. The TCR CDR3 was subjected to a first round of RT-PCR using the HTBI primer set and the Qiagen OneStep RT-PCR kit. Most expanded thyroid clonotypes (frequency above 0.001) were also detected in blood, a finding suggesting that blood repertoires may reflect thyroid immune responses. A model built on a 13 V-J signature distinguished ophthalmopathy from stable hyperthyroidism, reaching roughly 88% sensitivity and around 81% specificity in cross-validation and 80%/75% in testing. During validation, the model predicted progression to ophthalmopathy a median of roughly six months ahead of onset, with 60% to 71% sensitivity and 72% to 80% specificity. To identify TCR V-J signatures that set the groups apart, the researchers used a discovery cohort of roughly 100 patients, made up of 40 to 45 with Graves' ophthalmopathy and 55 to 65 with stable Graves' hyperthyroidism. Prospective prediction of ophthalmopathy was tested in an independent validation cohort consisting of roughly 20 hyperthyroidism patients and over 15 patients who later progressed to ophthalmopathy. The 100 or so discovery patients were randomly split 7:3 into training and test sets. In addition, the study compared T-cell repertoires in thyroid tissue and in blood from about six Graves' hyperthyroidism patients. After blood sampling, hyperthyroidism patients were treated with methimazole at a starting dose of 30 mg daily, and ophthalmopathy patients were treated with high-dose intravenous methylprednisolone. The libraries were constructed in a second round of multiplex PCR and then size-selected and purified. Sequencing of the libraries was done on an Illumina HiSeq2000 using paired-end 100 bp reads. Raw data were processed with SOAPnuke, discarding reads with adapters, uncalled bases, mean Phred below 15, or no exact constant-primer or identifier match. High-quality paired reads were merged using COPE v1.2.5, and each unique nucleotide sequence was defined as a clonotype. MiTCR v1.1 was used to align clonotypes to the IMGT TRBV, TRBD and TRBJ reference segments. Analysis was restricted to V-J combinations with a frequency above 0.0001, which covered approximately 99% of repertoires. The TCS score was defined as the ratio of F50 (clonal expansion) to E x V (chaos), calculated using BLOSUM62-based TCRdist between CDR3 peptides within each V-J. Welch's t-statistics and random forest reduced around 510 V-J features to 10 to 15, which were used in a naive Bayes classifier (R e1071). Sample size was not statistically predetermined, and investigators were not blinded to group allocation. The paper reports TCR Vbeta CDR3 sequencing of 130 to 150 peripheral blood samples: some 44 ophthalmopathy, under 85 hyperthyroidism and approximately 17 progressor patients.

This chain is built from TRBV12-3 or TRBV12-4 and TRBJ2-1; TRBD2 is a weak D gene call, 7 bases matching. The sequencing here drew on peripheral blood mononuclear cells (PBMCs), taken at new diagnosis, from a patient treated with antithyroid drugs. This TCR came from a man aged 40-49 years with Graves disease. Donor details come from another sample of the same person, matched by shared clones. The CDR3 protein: CASRKGGPETQFF. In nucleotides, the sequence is TGTGCCAGCAGGAAGGGGGGGCCAGAGACCCAGTTCTTC.